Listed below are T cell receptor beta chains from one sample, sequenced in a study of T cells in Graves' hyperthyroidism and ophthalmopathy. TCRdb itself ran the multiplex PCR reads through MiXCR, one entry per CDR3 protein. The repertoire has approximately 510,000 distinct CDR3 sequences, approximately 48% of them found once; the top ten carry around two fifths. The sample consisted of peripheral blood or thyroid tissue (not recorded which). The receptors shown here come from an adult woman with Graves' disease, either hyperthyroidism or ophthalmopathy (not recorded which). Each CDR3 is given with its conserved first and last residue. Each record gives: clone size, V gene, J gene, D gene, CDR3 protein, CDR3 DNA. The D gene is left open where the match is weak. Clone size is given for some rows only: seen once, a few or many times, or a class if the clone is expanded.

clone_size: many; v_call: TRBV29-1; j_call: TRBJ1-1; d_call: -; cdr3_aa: CSVLRQTGTEAFF; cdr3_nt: TGCAGCGTATTGAGGCAGACGGGGACTGAAGCTTTCTTT
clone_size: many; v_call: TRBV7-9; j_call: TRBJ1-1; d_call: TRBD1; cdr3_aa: CAGTDRVDTEAFF; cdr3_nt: TGTGCCGGGACGGACAGGGTTGACACTGAAGCTTTCTTT
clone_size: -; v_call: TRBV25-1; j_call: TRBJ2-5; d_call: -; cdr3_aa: CARDVRGYQETQYF; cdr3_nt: TGTGCTAGAGATGTAAGAGGGTACCAAGAGACCCAGTACTTC
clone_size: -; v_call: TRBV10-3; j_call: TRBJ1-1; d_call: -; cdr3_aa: CAISETGADEAFF; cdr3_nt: TGTGCCATCTCCGAGACAGGAGCGGATGAAGCTTTCTTT
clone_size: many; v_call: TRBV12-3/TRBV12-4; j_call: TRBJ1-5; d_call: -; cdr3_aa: CASSFHLNQPQHF; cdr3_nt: TGTGCCAGCAGCTTCCATCTCAATCAGCCCCAGCATTTT
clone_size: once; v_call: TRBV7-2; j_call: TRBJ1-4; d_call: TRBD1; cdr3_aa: CASSSPGQGNEKLFF; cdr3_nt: TGTGCCAGCAGCTCCCCGGGACAGGGAAATGAAAAACTGTTTTTT
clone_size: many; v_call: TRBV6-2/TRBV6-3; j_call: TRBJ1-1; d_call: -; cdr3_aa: CASTKNTEAFF; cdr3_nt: TGTGCCAGCACCAAGAACACTGAAGCTTTCTTT
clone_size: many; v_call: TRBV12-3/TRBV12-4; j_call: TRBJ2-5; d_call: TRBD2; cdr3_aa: CASSFWLAGAMETQYF; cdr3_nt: TGTGCCAGCAGTTTCTGGCTAGCGGGAGCTATGGAGACCCAGTACTTC
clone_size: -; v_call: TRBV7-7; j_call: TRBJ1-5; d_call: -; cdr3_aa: CASSLASGFHNEPQHF; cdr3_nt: TGTGCTAGCAGCTTAGCTAGCGGGTTCCACAATGAGCCCCAGCATTTT
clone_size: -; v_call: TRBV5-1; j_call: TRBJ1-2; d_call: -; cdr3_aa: CASSPLDTGDGYTF; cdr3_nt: TGCGCCAGCAGCCCCCTGGACACCGGGGACGGCTACACCTTC
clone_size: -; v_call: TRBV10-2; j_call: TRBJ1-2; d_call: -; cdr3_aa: CASSESPDGYTF; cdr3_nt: TGCGCCAGCAGTGAGTCCCCGGATGGCTACACCTTC
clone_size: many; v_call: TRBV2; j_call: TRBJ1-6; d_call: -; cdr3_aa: CASTVATNNSPLHF; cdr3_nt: TGTGCCAGCACAGTTGCCACCAACAATTCACCCCTCCACTTT
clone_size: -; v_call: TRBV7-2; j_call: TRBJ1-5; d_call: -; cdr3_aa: CASSQDPGQPQHF; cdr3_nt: TGTGCCAGCAGCCAAGACCCGGGCCAGCCCCAGCATTTT
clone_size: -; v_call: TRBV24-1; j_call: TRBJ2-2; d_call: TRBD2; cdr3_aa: CATSAVAGGPIGELFF; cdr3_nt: TGTGCCACCAGTGCTGTAGCGGGGGGGCCAATCGGGGAGCTGTTTTTT
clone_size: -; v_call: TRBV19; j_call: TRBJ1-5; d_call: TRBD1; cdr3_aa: CASSRNPQGGNQPQHF; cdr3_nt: TGTGCCAGTAGCCGTAATCCTCAGGGGGGGAACCAGCCCCAGCATTTT
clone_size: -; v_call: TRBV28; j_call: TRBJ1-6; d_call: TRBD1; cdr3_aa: CASSFLQGDSPLHF; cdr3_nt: TGTGCCAGCAGTTTTCTACAGGGGGATTCACCCCTCCACTTT
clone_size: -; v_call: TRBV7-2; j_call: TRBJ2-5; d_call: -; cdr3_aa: CASSYQPRQQRDQYF; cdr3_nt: TGTGCCAGCAGCTACCAACCAAGACAGCAAAGGGACCAGTACTTC
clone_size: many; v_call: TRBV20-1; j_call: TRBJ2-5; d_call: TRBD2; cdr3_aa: CSATPWGLAGYQETQYF; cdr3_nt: TGCAGTGCTACACCGTGGGGACTAGCGGGGTACCAAGAGACCCAGTACTTC
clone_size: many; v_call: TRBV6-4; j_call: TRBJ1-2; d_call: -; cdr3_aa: CASSPGLWGDYGYTF; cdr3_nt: TGTGCCAGCAGCCCGGGTCTTTGGGGGGACTATGGCTACACCTTC
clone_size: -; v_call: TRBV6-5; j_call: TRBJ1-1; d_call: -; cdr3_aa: CASSLTNHAAFF; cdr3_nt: TGTGCCAGCAGTTTAACCAACCACGCTGCTTTCTTT
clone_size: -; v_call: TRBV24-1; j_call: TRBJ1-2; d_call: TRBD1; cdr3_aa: CASSPGGTGGAYGYTF; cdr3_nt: TGTGCCAGCTCACCAGGCGGGACAGGGGGCGCCTATGGCTACACCTTC
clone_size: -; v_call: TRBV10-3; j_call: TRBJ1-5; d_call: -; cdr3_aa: CAISEMGGGRQPQHF; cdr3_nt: TGTGCCATCAGTGAGATGGGGGGGGGTCGGCAGCCCCAGCATTTT
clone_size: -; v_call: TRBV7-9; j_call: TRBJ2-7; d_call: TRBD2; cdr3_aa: CASSFGLAGGLSSYEQYF; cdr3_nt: TGTGCCAGCAGCTTCGGGCTAGCGGGAGGCCTGAGCTCCTACGAGCAGTACTTC
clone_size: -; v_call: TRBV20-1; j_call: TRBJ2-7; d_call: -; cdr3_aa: CSARDDSYEQYF; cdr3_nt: TGCAGTGCTAGAGATGATAGTTACGAGCAGTACTTC
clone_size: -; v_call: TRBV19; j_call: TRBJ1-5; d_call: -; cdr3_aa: CASSMTRGVDQPQHF; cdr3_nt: TGTGCCAGTAGTATGACCAGAGGGGTCGATCAGCCCCAGCATTTT
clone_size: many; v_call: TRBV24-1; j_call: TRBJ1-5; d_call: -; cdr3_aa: CATSDSGTPSNQPQHF; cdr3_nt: TGTGCCACCAGTGATTCCGGGACCCCTAGCAATCAGCCCCAGCATTTT
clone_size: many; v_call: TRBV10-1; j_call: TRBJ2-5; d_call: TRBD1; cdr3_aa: CASSGRQGQETQYF; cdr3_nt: TGCGCCAGCAGTGGCCGACAGGGGCAAGAGACCCAGTACTTC